This T cell receptor (beta chain) was identified in a study of prognosis after radiotherapy for stage I lung cancer. Across the study: The study included about 15 patients with newly diagnosed primary stage I lung tumors and several with oligometastatic NSCLC after surgical resection of the primary tumor. While some 16 patients showed no significant progression after radiotherapy, a few developed distant metastases at a median of 7 months.

The genomic DNA TCR beta CDR3 region underwent two rounds of multiplex PCR. Gene-specific TRBV and TRBJ primers were used in PCR round one. TCRdb re-called the multiplex PCR reads with MiXCR, one entry per CDR3 protein. The table has some 35,000 distinct CDR3 sequences, approximately 35% seen once. Trimming stripped 0 bases from V and 1 base from J, with 11 bases between. CDR3 length equals 17 residues. In germline, CDR1 is SGHRS, CDR2 YFSETQ. This clonotype was seen repeatedly, ten times or more. The TCR was taken from a donor over 45 with non-small cell lung cancer. The sample here was PBMCs, taken before or after stereotactic body radiation therapy (not recorded which). The V and J genes are TRBV5-1 and TRBJ1-6, with no clear D. In nucleotides, the CDR3 is TGCGCCAGCAGCTTGGGACTGGGGAAGTCCTATAATTCACCCCTCCACTTT. This codes for CASSLGLGKSYNSPLHF.